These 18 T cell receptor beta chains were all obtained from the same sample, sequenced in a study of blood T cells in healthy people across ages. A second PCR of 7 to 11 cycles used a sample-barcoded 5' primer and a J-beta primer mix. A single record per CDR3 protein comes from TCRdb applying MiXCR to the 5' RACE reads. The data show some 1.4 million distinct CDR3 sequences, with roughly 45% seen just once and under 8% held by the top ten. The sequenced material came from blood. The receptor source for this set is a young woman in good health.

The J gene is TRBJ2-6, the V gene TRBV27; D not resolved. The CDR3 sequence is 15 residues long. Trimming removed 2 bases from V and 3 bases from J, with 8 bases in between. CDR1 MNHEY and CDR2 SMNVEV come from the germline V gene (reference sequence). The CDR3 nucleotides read TGTGCCAGCAGTTTAATCGTTGGTGGGGCCAACGTCCTGACTTTC. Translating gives CASSLIVGGANVLTF.

The CDR3 nucleotides are TGTGCCATCAGTGACTCGACTAGCGGGTACAATGAGCAGTTCTTC. Translating gives CAISDSTSGYNEQFF. The V call is TRBV10-3, the J call TRBJ2-1; 10 positions agree with TRBD2. Trimming at V came to 3 bases and at J to 4 bases, leaving 3 bases not matched to a gene. The CDR3 runs to 15 residues. Germline CDR1 reads ENHRY; CDR2 reads SYGVKD.

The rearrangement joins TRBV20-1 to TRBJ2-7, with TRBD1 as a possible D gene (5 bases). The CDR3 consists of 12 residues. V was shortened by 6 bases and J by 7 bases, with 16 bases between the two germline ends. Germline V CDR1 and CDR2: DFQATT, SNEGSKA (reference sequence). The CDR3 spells CSASPKDNEQYF. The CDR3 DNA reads TGCAGTGCATCCCCCAAGGACAATGAGCAGTACTTC.

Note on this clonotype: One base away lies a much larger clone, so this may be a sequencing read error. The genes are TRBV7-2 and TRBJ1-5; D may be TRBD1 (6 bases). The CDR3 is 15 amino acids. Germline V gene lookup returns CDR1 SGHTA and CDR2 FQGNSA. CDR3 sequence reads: CASSSEQGLNRPQHF. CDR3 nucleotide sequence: TGTGCCAGCAGCTCGGAACAGGGTCTCAATCGGCCCCAGCATTTT. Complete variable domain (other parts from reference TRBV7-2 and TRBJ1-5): GAGVSQSPSNKVTEKGKDVELRCDPISGHTALYWYRQSLGQGLEFLIYFQGNSAPDKSGLPSDRFSAERTGGSVSTLTIQRTQQEDSAVYLCASSSEQGLNRPQHFGDGTRLSIL.

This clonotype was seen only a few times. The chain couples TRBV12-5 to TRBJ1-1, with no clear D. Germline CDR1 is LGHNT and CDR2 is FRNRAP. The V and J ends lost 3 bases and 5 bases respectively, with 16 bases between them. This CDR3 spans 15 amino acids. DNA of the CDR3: TGTGCTAGTGGTTTATCTGGGCTGGGTGGAACTGAAGCTTTCTTT. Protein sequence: CASGLSGLGGTEAFF.

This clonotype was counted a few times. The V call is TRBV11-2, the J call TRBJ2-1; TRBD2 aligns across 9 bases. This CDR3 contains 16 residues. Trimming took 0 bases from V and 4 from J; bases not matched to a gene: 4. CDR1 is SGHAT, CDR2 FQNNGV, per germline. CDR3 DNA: TGTGCCAGCAGCTTAGATCTAGCGGGACAGTACAATGAGCAGTTCTTC. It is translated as CASSLDLAGQYNEQFF.

CDR3 sequence: CASSQGGWRGVFYNEQFF. Here the CDR3 DNA reads TGTGCCAGCAGCCAAGGGGGATGGCGGGGGGTTTTCTACAATGAGCAGTTCTTC. The chain carries TRBV3-1 and TRBJ2-1; 8 positions match TRBD2. The trim removed 1 base at V and 3 bases at J, leaving 11 bases unmatched. The CDR3 length is 18 residues. Looked up from germline, CDR1 is LGHDT and CDR2 is YNNKEL (reference sequence).

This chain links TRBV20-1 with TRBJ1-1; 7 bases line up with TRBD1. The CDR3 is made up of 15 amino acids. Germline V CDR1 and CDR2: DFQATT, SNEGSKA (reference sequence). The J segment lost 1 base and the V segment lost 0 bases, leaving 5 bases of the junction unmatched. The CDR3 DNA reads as TGCAGTGCTAGAGACATCAACAGGGGGAACACTGAAGCTTTCTTT. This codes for CSARDINRGNTEAFF.

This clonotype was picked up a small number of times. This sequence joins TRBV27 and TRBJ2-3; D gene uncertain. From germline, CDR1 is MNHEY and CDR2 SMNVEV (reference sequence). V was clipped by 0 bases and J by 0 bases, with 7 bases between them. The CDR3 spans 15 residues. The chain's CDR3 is CASSLSLTSTDTQYF. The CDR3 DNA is TGTGCCAGCAGTTTATCTTTGACTAGCACAGATACGCAGTATTTT.

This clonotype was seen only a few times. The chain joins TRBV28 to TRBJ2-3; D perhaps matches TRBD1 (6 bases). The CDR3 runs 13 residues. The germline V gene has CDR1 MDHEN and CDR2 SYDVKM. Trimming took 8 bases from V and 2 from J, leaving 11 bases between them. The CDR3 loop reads CASQGQTTDTQYF. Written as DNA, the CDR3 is TGTGCCAGCCAAGGACAGACCACAGATACGCAGTATTTT.

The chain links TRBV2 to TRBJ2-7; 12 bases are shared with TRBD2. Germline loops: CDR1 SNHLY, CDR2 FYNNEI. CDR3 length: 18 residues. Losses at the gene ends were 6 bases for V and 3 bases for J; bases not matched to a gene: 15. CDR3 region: CASRSAASTSGSFYEQYF. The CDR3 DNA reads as TGTGCCAGCAGATCCGCCGCCTCGACTAGCGGGAGTTTCTACGAGCAGTACTTC.

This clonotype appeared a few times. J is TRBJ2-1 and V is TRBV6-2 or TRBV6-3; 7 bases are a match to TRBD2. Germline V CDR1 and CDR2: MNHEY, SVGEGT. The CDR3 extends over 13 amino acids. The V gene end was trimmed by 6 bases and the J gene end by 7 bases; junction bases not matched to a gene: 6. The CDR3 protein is CASRPGLGNEQFF. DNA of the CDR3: TGTGCCAGCAGGCCCGGACTAGGAAATGAGCAGTTCTTC.

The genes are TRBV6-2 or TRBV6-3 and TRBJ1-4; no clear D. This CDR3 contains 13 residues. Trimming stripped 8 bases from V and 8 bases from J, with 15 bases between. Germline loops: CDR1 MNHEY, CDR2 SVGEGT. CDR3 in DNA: TGTGCCAGCGGCCCTCGTCGCGCCGAAAAACTGTTTTTT. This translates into CASGPRRAEKLFF.

The CDR3 sequence is CASSYSSAGGRISRTDTQYF. In DNA, the CDR3 is TGTGCCAGCAGTTACTCTTCGGCGGGAGGGCGAATCTCTAGAACAGATACGCAGTATTTT. The chain recombines TRBV6-5 with TRBJ2-3, with TRBD2 identical over 9 bases. With V trimmed by 0 bases and J by 3 bases, 16 bases remained unmatched. The CDR3 extends over 20 amino acids. The germline V gene has CDR1 MNHEY and CDR2 SVGAGI.

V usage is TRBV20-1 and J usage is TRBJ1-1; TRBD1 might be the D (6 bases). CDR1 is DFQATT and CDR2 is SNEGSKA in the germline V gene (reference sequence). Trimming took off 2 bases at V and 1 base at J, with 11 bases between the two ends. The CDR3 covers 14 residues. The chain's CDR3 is CSARRGGTNTEAFF. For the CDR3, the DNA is TGCAGTGCTAGAAGGGGGGGAACGAACACTGAAGCTTTCTTT.

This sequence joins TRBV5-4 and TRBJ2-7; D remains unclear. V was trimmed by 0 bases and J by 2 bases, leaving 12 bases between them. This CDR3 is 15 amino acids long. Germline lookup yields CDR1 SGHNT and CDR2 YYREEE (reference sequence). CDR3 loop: CASSLADRAAYEQYF. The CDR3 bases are TGTGCCAGCAGCTTGGCCGATCGAGCTGCCTACGAGCAGTACTTC.

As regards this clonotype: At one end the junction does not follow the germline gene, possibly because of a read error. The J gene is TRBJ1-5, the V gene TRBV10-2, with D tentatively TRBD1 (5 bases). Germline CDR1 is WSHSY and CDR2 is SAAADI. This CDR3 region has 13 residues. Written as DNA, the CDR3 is TGCGCCAACAGTCGGGACGGGGGTCAGCCCCAGCATTTT. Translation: CANSRDGGQPQHF.

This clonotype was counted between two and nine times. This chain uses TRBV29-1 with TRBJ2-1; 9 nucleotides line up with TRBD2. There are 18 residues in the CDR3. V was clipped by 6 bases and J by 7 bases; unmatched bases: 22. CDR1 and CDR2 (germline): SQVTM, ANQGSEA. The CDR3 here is CSVEKGRRAGGFPNEQFF. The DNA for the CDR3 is TGCAGCGTCGAAAAGGGGAGACGAGCGGGAGGTTTCCCGAATGAGCAGTTCTTC.